These 14 T cell receptor beta chains share one sample of origin, sequenced in a study of blood T cells in healthy people across ages (dated by TCRdb to between 2014 and 2016). Library generation was performed with 5' RACE. The data were produced on an Illumina HiSeq 2500. A second roughly 6 to 11 cycle PCR used a sample-barcoded 5' primer and a J-beta primer mix. TCRdb applied fastp at Q25 and MiXCR to the public reads, then kept only in-frame beta chains. All rows with the same CDR3 protein become a single entry with the most common DNA and genes. The sample table shows approximately 600,000 distinct CDR3 sequences, and 58% are seen once. More than 35% of the sample is in the top ten clones. Material: blood. These receptors all come from a man in his sixties in good health.

This clonotype was picked up a small number of times. The rearrangement links TRBV4-1 to TRBJ2-2; D is perhaps TRBD1 (6 bases). Per the germline V gene, CDR1 is MGHRA and CDR2 is YSYEKL. This CDR3 is built from 13 residues. The ends were cut back, 2 bases at V and 6 bases at J, with 7 bases in the middle. CDR3 residues: CASSQYRAGELFF. The CDR3 DNA is TGCGCCAGCAGCCAATACAGGGCCGGGGAGCTGTTTTTT.

In its sample, this clonotype was seen many times. The chain carries TRBV4-1 and TRBJ2-7, with D perhaps matching TRBD2 (5 bases). This CDR3 has 14 amino acids. The V gene's germline CDR1 is MGHRA and CDR2 YSYEKL. V lost 4 bases and J 3 bases, leaving 13 bases between the germline ends. The CDR3, as DNA: TGCGCCAGCAGCCCCGCGGGTCAGCTCTACGAGCAGTACTTC. Translation gives CASSPAGQLYEQYF.

The V and J genes are TRBV7-2 and TRBJ1-4; 7 nucleotides align to TRBD1. V lost 1 base, J lost 7 bases, and 6 bases stayed unmatched. Germline assignment: CDR1 SGHTA and CDR2 FQGNSA. The CDR3 has 15 residues. The CDR3, as DNA: TGTGCCAGCAGCTTAGAAGGGGGCAGGTTTGAAAAACTGTTTTTT. It codes for CASSLEGGRFEKLFF. Complete variable domain (other parts from reference TRBV7-2 and TRBJ1-4): GAGVSQSPSNKVTEKGKDVELRCDPISGHTALYWYRQSLGQGLEFLIYFQGNSAPDKSGLPSDRFSAERTGGSVSTLTIQRTQQEDSAVYLCASSLEGGRFEKLFFGSGTQLSVL.

This clonotype came up a few times. The chain combines TRBV6-5 with TRBJ2-5; 9 bases map to TRBD1. The CDR3 sequence is 18 residues long. V trimming: 0 bases; J trimming: 0 bases; junction bases outside the gene matches: 8. The germline CDR1 and CDR2 sequences are MNHEY and SVGAGI. The CDR3 DNA sequence: TGTGCCAGCAGTTACTCGGGGGGCGACAGGGGGTACCAAGAGACCCAGTACTTC. It specifies CASSYSGGDRGYQETQYF.

The chain joins TRBV7-2 to TRBJ1-5, with TRBD1 matching over 7 bases. The germline V gene has CDR1 SGHTA and CDR2 FQGNSA. V was clipped by 6 bases and J by 4 bases; unmatched bases: 9. The CDR3 runs 15 residues. The CDR3 DNA is TGTGCCAGCAGTTTTGAGGGGGCTTGGAATCAGCCCCAGCATTTT. Encoded protein: CASSFEGAWNQPQHF.

Notes on this clonotype: Sequence at one end of the junction differs from germline and may be a read error. The chain is built from TRBV7-2 and TRBJ2-3; a possible D gene is TRBD1 (6 bases). The CDR3 has 14 amino acids. Per the germline V gene, CDR1 is SGHTA and CDR2 is FQGNSA. For the CDR3, the DNA is TGTGTCAGCAGCCCGGGACAACACACAGATACGCAGTATTTT. Translating gives CVSSPGQHTDTQYF.

The chain recombines TRBV3-1 with TRBJ2-1, with 9 bases that match TRBD2. Germline CDR1 reads LGHDT; CDR2 reads YNNKEL (reference sequence). After removal of 4 bases from V and 7 bases from J, the junction contained 8 bases not matched to a gene. The CDR3 spans 15 residues. CDR3: CASSPAGGLRNEQFF. The CDR3, as DNA: TGTGCCAGCAGCCCAGCGGGGGGACTTCGAAATGAGCAGTTCTTC.

The rearrangement uses TRBV19 and TRBJ2-7; 9 bases fit TRBD1. From germline, CDR1 is LNHDA and CDR2 SQIVND (reference sequence). The V gene end was trimmed by 7 bases and the J gene end by 5 bases; junction bases not matched to a gene: 6. CDR3 length equals 13 residues. DNA for the CDR3: TGTGCCAGTAACCAGGACAGGGGCCACGAGCAGTACTTC. This sequence encodes CASNQDRGHEQYF.

This clonotype has only a few counts. The rearrangement links TRBV5-1 to TRBJ2-3, with 8 bases aligning to TRBD2. With 0 bases clipped from V and 1 base from J, the junction kept 1 base outside the gene matches. CDR3 size: 15 residues. CDR1 is SGHRS and CDR2 is YFSETQ in the germline V gene. The DNA of the CDR3 is TGCGCCAGCAGCTTGGATAGCGGGGGCACAGATACGCAGTATTTT. It encodes CASSLDSGGTDTQYF.

A remark on this clonotype: Possible read error: a much larger clone is one base away. The chain joins TRBV10-2 to TRBJ2-5, with 8 bases identical to TRBD2. The CDR3 has 14 residues. Losses at the gene ends were 6 bases for V and 11 bases for J; bases not matched to a gene: 14. The germline gives CDR1 WSHSY, CDR2 SAAADI. For the CDR3, the DNA is TGCGCCAGCAGCGTAGCGGGGTCTAACAATGAGCAGTACTTC. Protein product: CASSVAGSNNEQYF.

This sequence joins TRBV29-1 and TRBJ1-1; TRBD1 matches at 8 bases. The CDR3 has 14 residues. The ends lost 7 bases at V and 4 bases at J; junction bases unmatched: 11. The germline V gene has CDR1 SQVTM and CDR2 ANQGSEA. The CDR3 DNA is TGCAGCGCAGGGTGGGACAGGTCTCCCACTGAAGCTTTCTTT. Residues: CSAGWDRSPTEAFF. Based on the CDR3 plus reference TRBV29-1 and TRBJ1-1, the full variable domain is SAVISQKPSRDICQRGTSLTIQCQVDSQVTMMFWYRQQPGQSLTLIATANQGSEATYESGFVIDKFPISRPNLTFSTLTVSNMSPEDSSIYLCSAGWDRSPTEAFFGQGTRLTVV.

This chain uses TRBV20-1 with TRBJ1-5, with D perhaps TRBD1 (5 bases). From germline, CDR1 is DFQATT and CDR2 SNEGSKA (reference sequence). This CDR3 spans 13 amino acids. V lost 5 bases to trimming and J lost 7 bases, with 15 bases between them. CDR3 bases: TGCAGTGCTTCCCACGGGGGTTGGCAGCCCCAGCATTTT. Translating it yields CSASHGGWQPQHF.

The table lists this clonotype with a few counts. V usage is TRBV7-9 and J usage is TRBJ2-7; no clear D gene. The CDR3 extends over 13 amino acids. Trimming took 5 bases from V and 1 from J, leaving 9 bases between them. Germline V gene sequence: CDR1 SEHNR, CDR2 FQNEAQ (reference sequence). The CDR3 DNA is TGTGCCAGCAGCCCTTGGGGTTCCTACGAGCAGTACTTC. It is translated as CASSPWGSYEQYF.

The CDR3 loop is CASSLQITGNTGELFF. The CDR3 nucleotides read TGTGCCAGCTCACTGCAGATAACAGGGAACACCGGGGAGCTGTTTTTT. V is TRBV18 and J is TRBJ2-2, with D perhaps TRBD1 (5 bases). V was cut by 4 bases and J by 1 base, with 13 bases left in between. The germline V gene has CDR1 KGHSH and CDR2 LQKENI. The CDR3 has 16 residues. The full variable domain, its missing parts supplied by reference TRBV18 and TRBJ2-2, is NAGVMQNPRHLVRRRGQEARLRCSPMKGHSHVYWYRQLPEEGLKFMVYLQKENIIDESGMPKERFSAEFPKEGPSILRIQQVVRGDSAAYFCASSLQITGNTGELFFGEGSRLTVL.